The 32 T cell receptor beta chains given below trace back to one sample, sequenced in a study of T cell therapy after organ transplantation. Assay used: immunoSEQ multiplex PCR; TCRdb lists only in-frame clones, some missing. The table has tens of thousands of clones, 94% seen once. These TCRs are of unknown antigen specificity. Material: CD8+ T cells from blood, obtained before autologous CMV-specific T cell therapy. The receptors were gathered from a human patient who had received a solid organ transplant and had CMV disease.

This chain connects TRBV4-1 to TRBJ2-7; TRBD2 matches at 8 bases. In germline, CDR1 is MGHRA, CDR2 YSYEKL. V lost 0 bases to trimming and J lost 2 bases; unmatched junction nucleotides: 6. The CDR3 has 16 amino acids. CDR3 amino acids: CASSQEAGVVPYEQYF. CDR3 bases: TGCGCCAGCAGCCAAGAAGCGGGAGTAGTCCCCTACGAGCAGTACTTC.

This rearrangement joins TRBV6-5 to TRBJ2-7; 7 positions match TRBD1. The V gene's germline CDR1 is MNHEY and CDR2 SVGAGI. V lost 7 bases, J lost 0 bases, and 6 bases stayed unmatched. The CDR3 has 14 residues. The DNA of the CDR3 is TGTGCCAGCACCAAACAGGGGCACTCCTACGAGCAGTACTTC. It codes for CASTKQGHSYEQYF.

CDR3 in amino acids: CASSKGTDFAEAFF. The CDR3 coding sequence is TGTGCCAGCAGCAAAGGGACTGACTTCGCTGAAGCTTTCTTT. J is TRBJ1-1 and V is TRBV13; possible D gene TRBD1, 5 bases. The CDR3 is 14 residues long. With 5 bases removed from V and 6 bases from J, the gap between germline ends came to 16 bases. From germline, CDR1 is PRHDT and CDR2 FYEKMQ (reference sequence). The complete variable domain, with remaining parts taken from reference TRBV13 and TRBJ1-1, reads AAGVIQSPRHLIKEKRETATLKCYPIPRHDTVYWYQQGPGQDPQFLISFYEKMQSDKGSIPDRFSAQQFSDYHSELNMSSLELGDSALYFCASSKGTDFAEAFFGQGTRLTVV.

This rearrangement joins TRBV27 to TRBJ1-4, with D uncertain. Between the trimmed V and J ends, which lost 2 bases and 7 bases, there was a span of 8 bases. Germline assignment: CDR1 MNHEY and CDR2 SMNVEV (reference sequence). The CDR3 has 13 amino acids. The CDR3 loop is CASSLTGFEKLFF. The CDR3 DNA follows: TGTGCCAGCAGTTTAACGGGGTTTGAAAAACTGTTTTTT. The entire variable domain, with the rest obtained from reference TRBV27 and TRBJ1-4, is as follows: EAQVTQNPRYLITVTGKKLTVTCSQNMNHEYMSWYRQDPGLGLRQIYYSMNVEVTDKGDVPEGYKVSRKEKRNFPLILESPSPNQTSLYFCASSLTGFEKLFFGSGTQLSVL.

A single count supports this clone. The DNA of the CDR3 is TGTGCCACCAGCGGATCGGACAGGGGCTACGAGCAGTACTTC. It encodes CATSGSDRGYEQYF. V is TRBV15 and J is TRBJ2-7, with 9 bases lining up with TRBD1. V lost 5 bases, J lost 3 bases, and 5 bases stayed unmatched. The CDR3 is 14 residues long. The germline V gene encodes CDR1 LNHNV and CDR2 YYDKDF (reference sequence).

In regard to this clone: An end of the junction does not agree with germline; a read error may underlie this. The chain employs TRBV13 and TRBJ1-1; perhaps TRBD1 as D (5 bases). Germline CDR1 PRHDT, CDR2 FYEKMQ (reference sequence). CDR3 length: 14 residues. CDR3 coding DNA: TGTGCCAGCAGCGTAGGAGGGGCGAACACTGAAGCTTTCTTT. Translation: CASSVGGANTEAFF.

The chain has TRBV19 and TRBJ1-4, with D possibly TRBD1 on 5 matching bases. This CDR3 is built from 11 residues. The germline V gene has CDR1 LNHDA and CDR2 SQIVND (reference sequence). Trimming removed 4 bases from V and 8 bases from J, with 5 bases in between. The CDR3 reads CASSRGEKLFF. CDR3 DNA: TGTGCCAGTAGTAGGGGGGAAAAACTGTTTTTT.

This clone was counted once. CDR3 bases: TGTGCCAGCCGCCACGAGGCCCGTGGAAACACCATATATTTT. This sequence encodes CASRHEARGNTIYF. The chain combines TRBV7-9 with TRBJ1-3; unclear D gene. The CDR3 contains 14 residues. The germline V gene encodes CDR1 SEHNR and CDR2 FQNEAQ (reference sequence). V was trimmed by 8 bases and J by 3 bases, leaving 14 bases between them.

The chain couples TRBV11-2 to TRBJ1-2; D perhaps matches TRBD1 (5 bases). The CDR3 is 14 amino acids. Between the trimmed V and J ends, which lost 8 bases and 4 bases, there was a span of 17 bases. The germline V gene encodes CDR1 SGHAT and CDR2 FQNNGV. This chain's CDR3 is CASAPGGGGYGYTF. The DNA of the CDR3 is TGTGCCAGCGCGCCCGGGGGGGGTGGCTATGGCTACACCTTC.

The rearrangement links TRBV12-5 to TRBJ2-7; D is unresolved. The CDR3 is 13 residues long. Trimming removed 1 base from V and 3 bases from J, with 7 bases in between. Germline lookup yields CDR1 LGHNT and CDR2 FRNRAP. This CDR3 is CASGLDPDYEQYF. The CDR3 coding sequence is TGTGCTAGTGGTTTGGACCCCGACTACGAGCAGTACTTC. Based on the CDR3 plus reference TRBV12-5 and TRBJ2-7, the full variable domain is DARVTQTPRHKVTEMGQEVTMRCQPILGHNTVFWYRQTMMQGLELLAYFRNRAPLDDSGMPKDRFSAEMPDATLATLKIQPSEPRDSAVYFCASGLDPDYEQYFGPGTRLTVT.

The chain is built from TRBV11-2 and TRBJ1-6; D possibly corresponds to TRBD1 (6 bases). CDR1 and CDR2 (germline): SGHAT, FQNNGV. The CDR3 has 14 residues. Trimming took off 5 bases at V and 4 bases at J, with 9 bases between the two ends. The CDR3 DNA sequence: TGTGCCAGCAGCGAGGACAGTTATAATTCACCCCTCCACTTT. Protein: CASSEDSYNSPLHF.

CDR3 residues: CATLPRTDDYGYTF. CDR3 in DNA: TGTGCTACCTTACCCCGGACAGACGACTATGGCTACACCTTC. J is TRBJ1-2 and V is TRBV12-5, with D maybe TRBD1 (6 bases). This CDR3 contains 14 residues. Germline assignment: CDR1 LGHNT and CDR2 FRNRAP. Trimming cost V 10 bases and J 3 bases, with 18 bases left between them. Using reference TRBV12-5 and TRBJ1-2 for the parts outside the CDR3, the full variable domain is DARVTQTPRHKVTEMGQEVTMRCQPILGHNTVFWYRQTMMQGLELLAYFRNRAPLDDSGMPKDRFSAEMPDATLATLKIQPSEPRDSAVYFCATLPRTDDYGYTFGSGTRLTVV.

The rearrangement links TRBV10-1 to TRBJ1-5; D is perhaps TRBD1 (5 bases). The CDR3 runs 15 residues. From germline, CDR1 is WNHNN and CDR2 SYGVQD (reference sequence). Trimming removed 4 bases at V and 0 bases at J, with 10 bases between. The CDR3 reads CASSGAGHSNQPQHF. The CDR3 nucleotides are TGCGCCAGCAGTGGGGCAGGGCATAGCAATCAGCCCCAGCATTTT.

The DNA for the CDR3 is TGCGCCAGCAGCCTCCCCAATCAGCGGGAGAATGAGCAGTTCTTC. This codes for CASSLPNQRENEQFF. The chain combines TRBV4-3 with TRBJ2-1, with TRBD2 identical over 8 bases. Germline lookup yields CDR1 LGHNA and CDR2 YSLEER. J was trimmed by 7 bases and V by 4 bases; bases with no gene match: 9. The CDR3 sequence is 15 residues long.

This clone showed up just a few times. J is TRBJ2-1 and V is TRBV20-1; D gene ambiguous. Germline V CDR1 and CDR2: DFQATT, SNEGSKA (reference sequence). CDR3 length: 11 residues. Between the trimmed V and J ends, which lost 5 bases and 8 bases, there was a span of 10 bases. This CDR3 reads CSAENNYEQFF. The CDR3 region has the DNA TGCAGTGCTGAGAACAATTATGAGCAGTTCTTC.

The chain couples TRBV11-2 to TRBJ2-1; D is tentatively TRBD1 or TRBD2 (7 bases each). CDR3 length: 14 residues. The germline V gene has CDR1 SGHAT and CDR2 FQNNGV. V gave up 4 bases and J gave up 9 bases, with 16 bases separating them. The CDR3 reads CASSSPAGGGEQFF. The CDR3 nucleotides read TGTGCCAGCAGCTCCCCGGCAGGGGGGGGTGAGCAGTTCTTC.

V gene TRBV9 combines with J gene TRBJ2-1, with 8 positions matching TRBD1. This CDR3 has 16 amino acids. Germline-derived CDR1 and CDR2 are SGDLS and YYNGEE. Trimming removed 4 bases from V and 4 bases from J; junction bases left unmatched: 10. The CDR3 coding sequence is TGTGCCAGCAGCCCACAGGGGGTAATTGGGTACAATGAGCAGTTCTTC. As protein: CASSPQGVIGYNEQFF.

The rearrangement links TRBV4-2 to TRBJ2-3; 10 bases are a match to TRBD2. The junction had 11 bases not matched to a gene; V was cut back by 0 bases and J by 5 bases. The CDR3 extends over 18 amino acids. Germline loops: CDR1 LGHNA, CDR2 YNFKEQ. For the CDR3, the DNA is TGTGCCAGCAGCCAAGAATGGCTAGCGGGAGAAGAAATAGATACGCAGTATTTT. Protein: CASSQEWLAGEEIDTQYF.

The V gene is TRBV9, the J gene TRBJ1-1, with a weak D call TRBD1 (5 bases). V was cut by 0 bases and J by 5 bases, with 8 bases left in between. The germline V gene encodes CDR1 SGDLS and CDR2 YYNGEE. The CDR3 runs 13 residues. The DNA of the CDR3 is TGTGCCAGCAGCGTAGCTTGGGGGACTGAAGCTTTCTTT. Translating gives CASSVAWGTEAFF.

This clone has only one observation. The chain employs TRBV18 and TRBJ2-7, with D possibly matching TRBD1 (6 bases). V lost 0 bases, J lost 3 bases, and 21 bases lay in between. This CDR3 is 18 amino acids long. Germline CDR1 reads KGHSH; CDR2 reads LQKENI. The CDR3 DNA reads TGTGCCAGCTCACCACCAATACAAAGGACAGAAGCCTTCTACGAGCAGTACTTC. It translates to CASSPPIQRTEAFYEQYF.

This chain links TRBV29-1 with TRBJ2-7; no clear D gene. From germline, CDR1 is SQVTM and CDR2 ANQGSEA. V dropped 6 bases and J dropped 6 bases, with 12 bases sitting between them. The CDR3 length is 11 residues. The DNA of the CDR3 is TGCAGCGTACTACGGCTAGGCGAGCAGTACTTC. Amino acids: CSVLRLGEQYF.

This sequence joins TRBV6-6 and TRBJ2-7; 8 bases map to TRBD2. This CDR3 has 14 residues. From germline, CDR1 is MNHNY and CDR2 SVGAGI (reference sequence). V dropped 7 bases and J dropped 3; count of bases not matched to a gene: 8. As DNA, the CDR3 is TGTGCCAGCACCCAAGGTGCGGGAGGCTACGAGCAGTACTTC. This encodes CASTQGAGGYEQYF.

The chain is built from TRBV5-6 and TRBJ2-3; D tentatively reads TRBD1 or TRBD2 (5 bases each). The CDR3 totals 16 residues. Per germline, CDR1 SGHDT and CDR2 YYEEEE. V was clipped by 4 bases and J by 1 base, with 16 bases between them. CDR3 in amino acids: CASSPPGGWGTDTQYF. In DNA, the CDR3 is TGTGCCAGCAGCCCCCCTGGGGGATGGGGCACAGATACGCAGTATTTT. Based on the CDR3 plus reference TRBV5-6 and TRBJ2-3, the full variable domain is DAGVTQSPTHLIKTRGQQVTLRCSPKSGHDTVSWYQQALGQGPQFIFQYYEEEERQRGNFPDRFSGHQFPNYSSELNVNALLLGDSALYLCASSPPGGWGTDTQYFGPGTRLTVL.

The gene calls are TRBV5-6 and TRBJ1-2; weak D call: TRBD1 (5 bases). CDR1 SGHDT and CDR2 YYEEEE come from the germline V gene. The CDR3 is made up of 14 amino acids. The V gene lost 0 bases and the J gene lost 3 bases, with 9 bases spanning the gap. CDR3 DNA sequence: TGTGCCAGCAGCTTGGGACAGTTAGACTATGGCTACACCTTC. Translation: CASSLGQLDYGYTF.

The rearrangement joins TRBV6-5 to TRBJ2-6; 10 bases match TRBD1. The CDR3 contains 15 residues. Trimming at V came to 6 bases and at J to 2 bases, leaving 1 base not matched to a gene. CDR1 MNHEY and CDR2 SVGAGI come from the germline V gene. CDR3 bases: TGTGCCAGCAGGGGACAGGGGACTGGGGCCAACGTCCTGACTTTC. Encoded protein: CASRGQGTGANVLTF.

Worth noting for this clone: Relative to the germline gene, one junction end is altered; a read error may explain this. The sample has other DNA sequences that encode this CDR3 too. The chain employs TRBV28 and TRBJ2-7; D is uncertain. The CDR3 loop spans 11 amino acids. Germline assignment: CDR1 MDHEN and CDR2 SYDVKM. In nucleotides, the CDR3 is TGCGCCAGCAGTCGGAACTACGAGCAGTACTTC. Protein product: CASSRNYEQYF.

V usage is TRBV5-8 and J usage is TRBJ2-2; 7 bases map to TRBD1. Germline CDR1 is SGHTS and CDR2 is YDEGEE. The junction had 5 bases not matched to a gene; V was cut back by 9 bases and J by 6 bases. CDR3 size: 12 residues. CDR3 residues: CAIQTGAGELFF. CDR3 sequence (DNA): TGTGCCATACAAACAGGGGCCGGGGAGCTGTTTTTT. Full variable domain (missing parts from reference TRBV5-8 and TRBJ2-2): EAGVTQSPTHLIKTRGQQATLRCSPISGHTSVYWYQQALGLGLQFLLWYDEGEERNRGNFPPRFSGRQFPNYSSELNVNALELEDSALYLCAIQTGAGELFFGEGSRLTVL.

V and J are TRBV19 and TRBJ2-2, with TRBD2 matching over 7 bases. Germline values: CDR1 LNHDA, CDR2 SQIVND (reference sequence). V shed 1 base, J shed 4 bases, and the junction held 0 bases outside the gene matches. This CDR3 has 14 residues. Here the CDR3 DNA reads TGTGCCAGTAGTATAGTAGCGGGCACCGGGGAGCTGTTTTTT. This sequence encodes CASSIVAGTGELFF.

The J gene is TRBJ2-3, the V gene TRBV12-5; unclear D gene. V shed 6 bases and J shed 3 bases, with 13 bases lying between them. This CDR3 comprises 14 residues. The germline CDR1 and CDR2 sequences are LGHNT and FRNRAP. The DNA of the CDR3 is TGTGCTAGTGGGACGCAGCTGGTTACAGATACGCAGTATTTT. Amino acid sequence: CASGTQLVTDTQYF.

CDR3 protein: CASSDDRVHGYTF. The CDR3 DNA reads TGTGCCAGCAGCGATGACAGGGTCCATGGCTACACCTTC. The chain recombines TRBV2 with TRBJ1-2; 7 nucleotides align to TRBD1. CDR3 length: 13 residues. CDR1 and CDR2 (germline): SNHLY, FYNNEI. The V gene end was trimmed by 6 bases and the J gene end by 6 bases; junction bases not matched to a gene: 7.

This sequence joins TRBV27 and TRBJ2-7, with D uncertain. Germline V gene data show CDR1 as MNHEY and CDR2 as SMNVEV (reference sequence). The ends were cut back, 1 base at V and 2 bases at J, with 9 bases in the middle. CDR3 length: 14 amino acids. The CDR3: CASSLLIGPYEQYF. DNA for the CDR3: TGTGCCAGCAGTTTATTGATTGGACCCTACGAGCAGTACTTC.

J is TRBJ2-3 and V is TRBV7-8; 11 bases are shared with TRBD2. Germline lookup yields CDR1 SGHVS and CDR2 FQNEAQ. This CDR3 comprises 16 residues. V trimming: 2 bases; J trimming: 0 bases; junction bases outside the gene matches: 1. The chain's CDR3 is CASSLRLAGSTDTQYF. In nucleotides, the CDR3 is TGTGCCAGCAGCTTAAGACTAGCGGGAAGCACAGATACGCAGTATTTT.